The 25 T cell receptor beta chains presented below share a single source sample, sequenced in a study of molecular identifiers for immune sequencing clone quantification. TCRdb called the PCR reads again in MiXCR, with one record for every CDR3 protein. Of 300,000 to 350,000 distinct CDR3 sequences in the sample, about 20% were seen once. Sequenced sample: naive CD8+ T cells from blood, with Jurkat cell RNA spiked in. Subset here: FACS-sorted CD8+CD4-CCR7+CD45RA+ naive T cells. These receptor sequences come from a human donor in good health. Some libraries in this study had Jurkat cell RNA spiked in.

This clonotype was found a few times. The chain has TRBV5-3 and TRBJ1-2, with 7 bases aligning to TRBD1. TRBV5-3 is treated as an ORF (open reading frame) with a function not yet certain. The J segment lost 0 bases and the V segment lost 8 bases, leaving 13 bases of the junction unmatched. The CDR3 is 16 amino acids. The CDR3 loop reads CASSHPGTAANYGYTF. CDR3 coding DNA: TGTGCCAGCAGCCACCCTGGGACAGCAGCTAACTATGGCTACACCTTC.

This clonotype was recorded many times. The CDR3: CASSVPGGVADTQYF. The CDR3 region has the DNA TGTGCCAGCAGCGTACCGGGAGGAGTGGCAGATACGCAGTATTTT. The chain couples TRBV7-9 to TRBJ2-3; TRBD2 matches at 7 bases. This CDR3 has 15 residues. V lost 5 bases, J lost 4 bases, and 9 bases stayed unmatched. From germline, CDR1 is SEHNR and CDR2 FQNEAQ (reference sequence). Full variable domain (rest looked up from reference TRBV7-9 and TRBJ2-3): DTGVSQNPRHKITKRGQNVTFRCDPISEHNRLYWYRQTLGQGPEFLTYFQNEAQLEKSRLLSDRFSAERPKGSFSTLEIQRTEQGDSAMYLCASSVPGGVADTQYFGPGTRLTVL.

This clonotype was observed a handful of times. The V and J genes are TRBV27 and TRBJ2-3, with D maybe TRBD1 (5 bases). Trimming shortened V by 3 bases and J by 1 base, and 14 bases separated the two germline ends. The V gene's germline CDR1 is MNHEY and CDR2 SMNVEV (reference sequence). CDR3 size: 16 residues. The CDR3 region is CASSLVIGAGTDTQYF. In DNA, the CDR3 is TGTGCCAGCAGTTTGGTGATTGGGGCGGGCACAGATACGCAGTATTTT.

This clonotype was recorded at least ten times. The rearrangement joins TRBV20-1 to TRBJ2-6, with a possible D match to TRBD1 (5 bases). Germline loops: CDR1 DFQATT, CDR2 SNEGSKA (reference sequence). V was trimmed by 6 bases and J by 0 bases, leaving 12 bases between them. The CDR3 covers 15 residues. The CDR3 loop is CSALDIVSGANVLTF. Here the CDR3 DNA reads TGCAGTGCCCTGGACATCGTCTCTGGGGCCAACGTCCTGACTTTC.

This clonotype came up many times. The chain links TRBV5-6 to TRBJ2-5; D ambiguous. This CDR3 has 11 amino acids. Germline CDR1 is SGHDT and CDR2 is YYEEEE. V was pared by 1 base and J by 4 bases, with 2 bases between. The CDR3 region is CASSLRETQYF. The CDR3 DNA reads TGTGCCAGCAGCTTGCGAGAGACCCAGTACTTC.

Regarding this clonotype: A much bigger clone sits one base away, suggesting this may be a read error. This sequence joins TRBV29-1 and TRBJ1-1, with 10 bases identical to TRBD1. The CDR3 sequence is 13 residues long. The V gene's germline CDR1 is SQVTM and CDR2 ANQGSEA. The CDR3 DNA follows: TGCAACGTTGCCCACGAATTCGACAGGGGGCTGGTCTTT. This gives the protein CNVAHEFDRGLVF.

This clonotype showed up just a few times. It is likely a read error, because the conserved phenylalanine at the end of the CDR3 is missing. The chain carries TRBV20-1 and TRBJ2-3, with TRBD2 matching 14 bases. CDR1 and CDR2 from the germline V gene are DFQATT and SNEGSKA (reference sequence). CDR3 length equals 19 residues. The CDR3 region is CNSLKRGTSGGLTGDTQYL. In DNA, the CDR3 is TGCAATTCTCTCAAGAGGGGGACTAGCGGGGGCCTAACCGGAGATACGCAGTATTTA.

The sample holds a few counts of this clonotype. The V call is TRBV10-1, the J call TRBJ2-2; D not resolved. The CDR3 loop spans 16 amino acids. The V end lost 1 base, the J end lost 6 bases, and 15 bases lay between the germline ends. The germline V gene has CDR1 WNHNN and CDR2 SYGVQD (reference sequence). CDR3 sequence: CASSEFSSSPAGELFF. CDR3 nucleotide sequence: TGCGCCAGCAGTGAGTTTTCGAGCAGCCCGGCCGGGGAGCTGTTTTTT.

This clonotype appeared a few times. The chain has TRBV11-2 and TRBJ2-1, with D perhaps assigned TRBD1 or TRBD2 (5 bases each). V lost 5 bases to trimming and J lost 10 bases, with 21 bases between them. This CDR3 is 15 amino acids long. Germline loops: CDR1 SGHAT, CDR2 FQNNGV. CDR3: CASSPRDAPAGEQFF. The CDR3 DNA reads TGTGCCAGCAGCCCCCGGGACGCCCCGGCCGGAGAGCAGTTCTTC.

There are many counts of this clonotype. The V and J genes are TRBV5-1 and TRBJ1-1; D call uncertain. The CDR3 sequence is 12 residues long. V was shortened by 1 base and J by 3 bases, with 4 bases between the two germline ends. Germline loops: CDR1 SGHRS, CDR2 YFSETQ. CDR3 sequence reads: CASSLLDTEAFF. The DNA for the CDR3 is TGCGCCAGCAGCTTGCTCGACACTGAAGCTTTCTTT.

This clonotype was observed many times. J is TRBJ1-1 and V is TRBV27; tentatively, D is TRBD1 (5 bases). CDR3 size: 13 residues. Trimming left V 0 bases short and J 6 bases short, with 8 bases between. Germline loops: CDR1 MNHEY, CDR2 SMNVEV (reference sequence). CDR3 loop: CASSLSGVSEAFF. The DNA of the CDR3 is TGTGCCAGCAGTTTATCGGGGGTATCTGAAGCTTTCTTT.

This clonotype showed up many times. This CDR3 reads CASSIPPGPQGAFF. The CDR3, as DNA: TGTGCCAGTAGTATCCCACCGGGACCCCAGGGAGCTTTCTTT. The V call is TRBV19, the J call TRBJ1-1; tentative D call: TRBD1 (5 bases). Germline V lookup: CDR1 LNHDA, CDR2 SQIVND (reference sequence). The CDR3 has 14 amino acids. Between the trimmed V and J ends, which lost 3 bases and 10 bases, there was a span of 18 bases.

This clonotype has a count of ten or more. This chain joins TRBV7-9 and TRBJ2-3, with D uncertain. The germline CDR1 and CDR2 sequences are SEHNR and FQNEAQ (reference sequence). V was shortened by 5 bases and J by 4 bases, with 4 bases between the two germline ends. CDR3 length: 11 residues. The CDR3 loop reads CASSPPDTQYF. The DNA of the CDR3 is TGTGCCAGCAGCCCCCCAGATACGCAGTATTTT.

Many counts were recorded for this clonotype. The chain couples TRBV20-1 to TRBJ2-5, with 10 bases that match TRBD1. The CDR3 has 15 amino acids. Germline V lookup: CDR1 DFQATT, CDR2 SNEGSKA (reference sequence). With V trimmed by 0 bases and J by 4 bases, 5 bases remained unmatched. This CDR3 reads CSARDGGQGRETQYF. The DNA for the CDR3 is TGCAGTGCTAGAGATGGGGGACAGGGGCGAGAGACCCAGTACTTC.

This clonotype was detected ten times or more. Lacking the conserved final phenylalanine or tryptophan, this CDR3 likely reflects a read error. CDR3 sequence (DNA): TGTGCCAGTACTGACCCCGGACAGGGAAGTGAAAAACTGTTTTTA. This encodes CASTDPGQGSEKLFL. The chain carries TRBV19 and TRBJ1-4; 8 bases align to TRBD1. The CDR3 is 15 residues long. CDR1 is LNHDA and CDR2 is SQIVND in the germline V gene (reference sequence). V was clipped by 7 bases and J by 7 bases; unmatched bases: 11.

This clonotype was counted at least ten times. The chain combines TRBV7-2 with TRBJ1-3; D gene ambiguous. Germline CDR1 and CDR2: SGHTA and FQGNSA. V gave up 1 base and J gave up 0 bases, with 10 bases separating them. This CDR3 comprises 16 residues. CDR3 sequence (DNA): TGTGCCAGCAGCTTAGATTATACGCTCTCTGGAAACACCATATATTTT. Translating it yields CASSLDYTLSGNTIYF.

The chain is built from TRBV20-1 and TRBJ2-7, with D unclear. Germline CDR1 DFQATT, CDR2 SNEGSKA (reference sequence). This CDR3 contains 12 residues. The ends were cut back, 5 bases at V and 8 bases at J, with 16 bases in the middle. The CDR3 sequence is CSAPGLPGKQYF. The CDR3 bases are TGCAGTGCTCCTGGGCTCCCGGGCAAGCAGTACTTC.

A word on this clonotype: A single base separates this from a much larger clone, so it may be a read error. This chain connects TRBV27 to TRBJ2-7; 8 bases fit TRBD1. This CDR3 comprises 14 residues. Germline-derived CDR1 and CDR2 are MNHEY and SMNVEV (reference sequence). The CDR3 sequence is CACSLQGVHYEQYF. Written as DNA, the CDR3 is TGTGCCTGCAGTTTACAGGGGGTCCACTACGAGCAGTACTTC.

Many counts were recorded for this clonotype. V usage is TRBV29-1 and J usage is TRBJ2-1, with a possible D match to TRBD2 (6 bases). The ends were cut back, 7 bases at V and 0 bases at J, with 13 bases in the middle. CDR1 is SQVTM and CDR2 is ANQGSEA in the germline V gene. The CDR3 totals 14 residues. This CDR3 is CSAAGLSSYNEQFF. CDR3 sequence (DNA): TGCAGCGCCGCGGGGTTGAGCTCCTACAATGAGCAGTTCTTC.

In this sample, this clonotype turned up many times. The CDR3 DNA reads as TGTGCCAGCAGCCCGGAGGGTTCAGGGGGCGGTCAGCCCCAGCATTTT. Its translation is CASSPEGSGGGQPQHF. The chain combines TRBV7-2 with TRBJ1-5, with 8 bases matching TRBD1. Trimming took 5 bases from V and 6 from J; bases not matched to a gene: 12. The CDR3 is 16 amino acids. Germline lookup yields CDR1 SGHTA and CDR2 FQGNSA.

This chain uses TRBV24-1 with TRBJ2-2; 7 bases are a match to TRBD2. Losses at the gene ends were 7 bases for V and 4 bases for J; bases not matched to a gene: 5. CDR3 size: 14 residues. Germline lookup yields CDR1 KGHDR and CDR2 SFDVKD. CDR3 nucleotides: TGTGCCACCAGATCAGGCGGGAGCACCGGGGAGCTGTTTTTT. Its translation is CATRSGGSTGELFF.

This clonotype has only one observation. A read error is possible here, since a much larger clone lies one base away. V and J are TRBV30 and TRBJ2-2, with D tentatively TRBD2 (5 bases). Germline loops: CDR1 GTSNPN, CDR2 SVGIG (reference sequence). The CDR3 covers 15 residues. The CDR3 DNA is TGTGCCTGGATCTCCGTGGGCGTTGTCACCGGGGAGCTGGTTTTT. The encoded protein is CAWISVGVVTGELVF.

V and J are TRBV19 and TRBJ2-1; the match to TRBD2 covers 7 bases. Germline V gene data show CDR1 as LNHDA and CDR2 as SQIVND (reference sequence). V lost 3 bases, J lost 7 bases, and 3 bases stayed unmatched. This CDR3 spans 13 amino acids. This chain's CDR3 is CASSMGRGNEQFF. The CDR3 DNA is TGTGCCAGTAGTATGGGGCGGGGGAATGAGCAGTTCTTC.

This clonotype was counted between two and nine times. One end of the junction does not line up with germline, which may come from a read error. The chain is built from TRBV10-2 and TRBJ1-2; D gene ambiguous. Germline V gene sequence: CDR1 WSHSY, CDR2 SAAADI. CDR3 size: 11 residues. This CDR3 reads CASSESSKAPF. The CDR3 DNA sequence: TGCGCCAGCAGTGAGTCATCCAAAGCCCCCTTC.

The sample holds many counts of this clonotype. This sequence joins TRBV19 and TRBJ2-7, with 9 nucleotides matching TRBD1. CDR3 size: 15 residues. J lost 0 bases, V lost 3 bases, and 3 bases had no gene match. Germline assignment: CDR1 LNHDA and CDR2 SQIVND (reference sequence). CDR3 region: CASSMGQGTSYEQYF. Written as DNA, the CDR3 is TGTGCCAGTAGTATGGGACAGGGTACCTCCTACGAGCAGTACTTC. Full variable domain (rest looked up from reference TRBV19 and TRBJ2-7): DGGITQSPKYLFRKEGQNVTLSCEQNLNHDAMYWYRQDPGQGLRLIYYSQIVNDFQKGDIAEGYSVSREKKESFPLTVTSAQKNPTAFYLCASSMGQGTSYEQYFGPGTRLTVT.